The T cell receptor beta chain under discussion was sequenced for a study of T cells in Graves' hyperthyroidism and ophthalmopathy. TCR beta CDR3 sequences were amplified from RNA transcripts. Primed by the HTBI set, a first-round RT-PCR was run on the TCR CDR3. TCRdb re-called the multiplex PCR reads with MiXCR, one entry per CDR3 protein. The data show more than 350,000 distinct CDR3 sequences, 17% seen once. This clonotype has ten or more counts. The source of this sequence is a woman in her thirties with Graves' hyperthyroidism that later progressed to Graves' ophthalmopathy. Sequenced: blood.

Here the CDR3 DNA reads TGTGCCAGTAGTGAGGTTAGCGGGGGTTACAATGAGCAGTTCTTC. It yields the protein CASSEVSGGYNEQFF. The chain couples TRBV19 to TRBJ2-1; 9 bases match TRBD2. The J segment lost 4 bases and the V segment lost 5 bases, leaving 6 bases of the junction unmatched. The CDR3 covers 15 residues. Germline V gene lookup returns CDR1 LNHDA and CDR2 SQIVND (reference sequence).